This T cell receptor (beta chain) was retrieved from a study of T cell repertoires in cytomegalovirus infection. On the study more broadly: Public TCR beta signatures were indicative of both CMV infection and a matching HLA type.

Concerning this clonotype: Its specificity is unknown.

From the reads, TCRdb called clonotypes with MiXCR, one entry per CDR3 protein. The sample has some 230,000 distinct CDR3 sequences, over 20% seen once; the top ten hold 18%. Study-level points and caveats: Individuals carrying CMV plus the relevant HLA were identified by cumulative frequency of public TCR beta families. Clonotypes of TCR beta that were HLA-C-restricted and CMV-specific dominated the ex vivo response.

Sequenced: CD8+ T cells from PBMCs. This clonotype was sampled from a human donor in good health (CMV status not recorded). Some clones in this sample may be carry-over from other donors' samples.

CDR3 in DNA: TGTGCCTGGGGCCCCGCGGTGGAGACTGAAGCTTTCTTT. Amino acids: CAWGPAVETEAFF. The rearrangement joins TRBV30 to TRBJ1-1; D is undetermined. The CDR3 totals 13 residues. Germline values: CDR1 GTSNPN, CDR2 SVGIG (reference sequence). The V and J ends lost 5 bases and 5 bases respectively, with 15 bases between them.